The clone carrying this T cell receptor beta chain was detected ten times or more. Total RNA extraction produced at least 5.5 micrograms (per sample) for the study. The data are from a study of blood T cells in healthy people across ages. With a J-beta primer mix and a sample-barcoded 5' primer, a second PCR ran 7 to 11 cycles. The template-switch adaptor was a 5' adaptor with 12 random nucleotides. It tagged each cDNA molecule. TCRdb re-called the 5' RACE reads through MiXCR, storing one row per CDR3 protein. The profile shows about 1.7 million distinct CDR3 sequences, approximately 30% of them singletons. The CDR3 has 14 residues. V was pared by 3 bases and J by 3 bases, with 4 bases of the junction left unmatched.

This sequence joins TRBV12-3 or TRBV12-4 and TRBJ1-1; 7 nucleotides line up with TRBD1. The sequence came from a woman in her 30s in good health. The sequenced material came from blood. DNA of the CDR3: TGTGCCAGCAGTTTGCCAGGGGGGGACACTGAAGCTTTCTTT. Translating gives CASSLPGGDTEAFF.